This entry describes one T cell receptor beta chain. Its antigen is not known. This table comes from immunoSEQ multiplex PCR, and its TCRdb copy is limited to in-frame clones, with some not included. The table records 9,500 to 15,000 clones, about 64% of them present only once. The data stem from a study of neoadjuvant anti-PD-1 for oral cavity cancer. Overall study context: Nivolumab at 3 mg/kg was mostly given biweekly, three to four doses, pre-surgery. Non-progressing patients received a fourth nivolumab dose near day 43, then surgery on days 50-56. Whole-study results and caveats: Higher pretreatment blood Treg/Th17 ratios correlated with higher pretreatment blood and lower post-treatment tumor TCRbeta clonality. Non-responders to neoadjuvant nivolumab had significantly more clonal PBMC T cells than responders.

Specified time point: after neoadjuvant nivolumab, at surgical resection. This CDR3 has 14 amino acids. The germline V gene has CDR1 SEHNR and CDR2 FQNEAQ (reference sequence). The germline V and J ends were trimmed by 6 bases and 2 bases, with 13 bases remaining between them. The chain links TRBV7-9 to TRBJ2-5; D is perhaps TRBD2 (5 bases). The receptor comes from a person aged 35-79 years with oral cavity squamous cell carcinoma. Sequenced material: PBMCs, taken after nivolumab (anti-PD-1) treatment. CDR3 coding DNA: TGTGCCAGCAGTTTCTTCGGGGAGCAAGAGACCCAGTACTTC. This codes for CASSFFGEQETQYF.